Sequencing of this TCR beta chain was carried out in a study of a mutant IDH1 vaccine in newly diagnosed glioma. Overall study context: The study gave patients eight vaccinations in weeks 1, 3, 5, 7, 11, 15, 19, 23. Vaccination was launched 4-6 weeks after radiotherapy alone, or with temozolomide cycles. Before enrollment, patients got radiotherapy alone, temozolomide alone, or mostly the combination.

Assay used: immunoSEQ multiplex PCR; TCRdb lists only in-frame clones, some missing. The sample carries roughly 130,000 clones, about four fifths recorded once. The time point was: week 11, during vaccination. Vaccinated patients received 300 ug of mutant IDH1 20-mer peptide per dose, with topical imiquimod. New WHO grade 3 or 4 astrocytomas that were IDH1-mutant and ATRX-lost occurred in the donors. This clone was seen only a few times. Its antigen is unidentified. This clonotype was obtained from a man in his forties with glioma. The sequences come from PBMCs, collected from a glioma patient whose treatment included an IDH1 peptide vaccine.

The CDR3, as DNA: TGTGCCAGTACCCGGGAAGTGAACACTGAAGCTTTCTTT. Amino acid sequence: CASTREVNTEAFF. The chain couples TRBV19 to TRBJ1-1, with D hard to call. The germline V gene has CDR1 LNHDA and CDR2 SQIVND (reference sequence). This CDR3 contains 13 residues. Trimming took off 7 bases at V and 0 bases at J, with 9 bases between the two ends.